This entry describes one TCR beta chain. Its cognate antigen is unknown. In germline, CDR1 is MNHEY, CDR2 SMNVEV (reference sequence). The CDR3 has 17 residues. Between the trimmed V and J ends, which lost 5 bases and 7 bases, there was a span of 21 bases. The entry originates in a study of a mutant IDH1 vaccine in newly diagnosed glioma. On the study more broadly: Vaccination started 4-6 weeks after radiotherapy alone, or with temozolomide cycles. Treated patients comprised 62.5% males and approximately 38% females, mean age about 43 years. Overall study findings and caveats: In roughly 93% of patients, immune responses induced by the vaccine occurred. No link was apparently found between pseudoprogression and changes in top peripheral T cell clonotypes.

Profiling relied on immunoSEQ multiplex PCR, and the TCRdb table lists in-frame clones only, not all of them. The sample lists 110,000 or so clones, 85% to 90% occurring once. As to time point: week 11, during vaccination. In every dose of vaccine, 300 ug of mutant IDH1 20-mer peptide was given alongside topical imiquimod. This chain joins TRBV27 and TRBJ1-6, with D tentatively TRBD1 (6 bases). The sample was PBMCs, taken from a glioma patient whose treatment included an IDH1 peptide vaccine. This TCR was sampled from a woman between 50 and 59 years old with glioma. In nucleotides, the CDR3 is TGTGCCAGCAGTGACCGAGGGGGGGTCCTACAAAATTCACCCCTCCACTTT. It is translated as CASSDRGGVLQNSPLHF.